One and the same sample provided the 13 T cell receptor beta chains below, sequenced in a study of CD8+ T cells in alopecia areata. After isolation, RNA underwent reverse transcription to generate cDNA as the sequencing template. Here immunoSEQ multiplex PCR was the method, and the copy in TCRdb shows in-frame clones only, minus some. In the table there are fewer than 250,000 clones, roughly 40% of which are singletons. Treatment described: oral pan-JAK inhibitor, 5-10 mg twice daily. Material: CD4+ T cells sorted from blood, obtained between weeks 36 and 40, from a patient treated with tofacitinib. The source of these receptors is a human donor with alopecia areata.

This chain uses TRBV6-5 with TRBJ2-5; TRBD2 is a possible D gene (5 bases). V shed 2 bases and J shed 3 bases, with 10 bases lying between them. The germline CDR1 and CDR2 sequences are MNHEY and SVGAGI. The CDR3 runs to 14 residues. The CDR3 nucleotides are TGTGCCAGCAGTTACAGTTCGGGGAAAGAGACCCAGTACTTC. Its translation is CASSYSSGKETQYF.

V and J are TRBV2 and TRBJ1-5; 9 bases map to TRBD1. The length of the CDR3 is 15 residues. Germline assignment: CDR1 SNHLY and CDR2 FYNNEI. The V gene end was trimmed by 6 bases and the J gene end by 2 bases; junction bases not matched to a gene: 5. DNA of the CDR3: TGTGCCAGCAGCCGACAGGGGGTTGGCAATCAGCCCCAGCATTTT. It is translated as CASSRQGVGNQPQHF. Combining the CDR3 with reference TRBV2 and TRBJ1-5 gives the whole variable domain EPEVTQTPSHQVTQMGQEVILRCVPISNHLYFYWYRQILGQKVEFLVSFYNNEISEKSEIFDDQFSVERPDGSNFTLKIRSTKLEDSAMYFCASSRQGVGNQPQHFGDGTRLSIL.

This clone has more than one count but fewer than ten. V usage is TRBV30 and J usage is TRBJ2-7; the D is unclear. Trimming pared 4 bases from V and 7 bases from J, leaving 11 bases between. The CDR3 has 11 amino acids. Germline CDR1 is GTSNPN and CDR2 is SVGIG (reference sequence). Written as DNA, the CDR3 is TGTGCCTGGACCGGTGGTACGGAGCAGTACTTC. Translation gives CAWTGGTEQYF.

The chain employs TRBV7-9 and TRBJ2-7, with D uncertain. Germline lookup yields CDR1 SEHNR and CDR2 FQNEAQ (reference sequence). This CDR3 contains 14 residues. Between the trimmed V and J ends, which lost 3 bases and 4 bases, there was a span of 13 bases. The CDR3 sequence is CASSFGVYEYEQYF. The DNA of the CDR3 is TGTGCCAGCAGCTTTGGGGTATATGAGTACGAGCAGTACTTC.

This chain connects TRBV2 to TRBJ2-1, with TRBD2 identical over 9 bases. The trim removed 7 bases at V and 10 bases at J, leaving 11 bases unmatched. CDR1 is SNHLY and CDR2 is FYNNEI in the germline V gene. The CDR3 extends over 14 amino acids. The CDR3 spells CASNMVAGEREQFF. In nucleotides, the CDR3 is TGTGCCAGCAATATGGTAGCGGGAGAACGGGAGCAGTTCTTC.

J is TRBJ2-1 and V is TRBV19, with 7 bases matching TRBD2. This CDR3 is 16 amino acids long. J was trimmed by 7 bases and V by 7 bases; bases with no gene match: 16. Per the germline V gene, CDR1 is LNHDA and CDR2 is SQIVND (reference sequence). Here the CDR3 DNA reads TGTGCCAGTACGTATGTGGGAGGGCGTCGGCGTAATGAGCAGTTCTTC. It is translated as CASTYVGGRRRNEQFF.

Only a few counts were recorded for this clone. CDR3: CASSLDDRSSYEQYF. In DNA form, the CDR3 reads TGTGCCAGCAGCTTAGACGACAGGAGCTCCTACGAGCAGTACTTC. The chain uses TRBV7-6 and TRBJ2-7; a possible D gene is TRBD1 (6 bases). V was cut by 1 base and J by 0 bases, with 10 bases left in between. The CDR3 has 15 residues. CDR1 and CDR2 from the germline V gene are SGHVS and FNYEAQ.

This chain links TRBV11-2 with TRBJ1-1, with unresolved D. V was shortened by 6 bases and J by 2 bases, with 13 bases between the two germline ends. CDR1 SGHAT and CDR2 FQNNGV come from the germline V gene. This CDR3 spans 14 amino acids. The CDR3 protein is CASRLNPDNTEAFF. The CDR3 DNA is TGTGCCAGCAGGTTAAATCCTGACAACACTGAAGCTTTCTTT.

The gene calls are TRBV6-5 and TRBJ2-5, with D perhaps TRBD1 (6 bases). This CDR3 is built from 15 residues. Germline V lookup: CDR1 MNHEY, CDR2 SVGAGI. V dropped 4 bases and J dropped 2 bases, with 14 bases sitting between them. This CDR3 is CASSSKHRAQETQYF. As DNA, the CDR3 is TGTGCCAGCAGTTCGAAGCACAGGGCTCAAGAGACCCAGTACTTC.

The V call is TRBV5-1, the J call TRBJ1-1, with 10 bases fitting TRBD1. This CDR3 is built from 14 residues. The V segment lost 5 bases and the J segment 1 base; nucleotides outside the gene matches: 2. The germline V gene encodes CDR1 SGHRS and CDR2 YFSETQ. In nucleotides, the CDR3 is TGCGCCAGCAGAAGGGACAGGGGGAACACTGAAGCTTTCTTT. Protein product: CASRRDRGNTEAFF.

V usage is TRBV7-2 and J usage is TRBJ2-7; D assignment may be TRBD1 or TRBD2 (5 bases each). Germline-derived CDR1 and CDR2 are SGHTA and FQGNSA. The CDR3 has 13 amino acids. Trimming stripped 3 bases from V and 2 bases from J, with 8 bases between. The CDR3 here is CASSLGRAYEQYF. The CDR3 region has the DNA TGTGCCAGCAGCTTGGGACGGGCCTACGAGCAGTACTTC.

The V and J genes are TRBV5-1 and TRBJ1-2; D is unclear. The germline V and J ends were trimmed by 0 bases and 0 bases, with 9 bases remaining between them. Germline CDR1 SGHRS, CDR2 YFSETQ. This CDR3 has 15 residues. The CDR3 nucleotides are TGCGCCAGCAGCTTGGCCGGGGAGACTAACTATGGCTACACCTTC. This translates into CASSLAGETNYGYTF.

Only a few counts were recorded for this clone. The chain uses TRBV5-1 and TRBJ2-2; D might be TRBD2 (5 bases). Per the germline V gene, CDR1 is SGHRS and CDR2 is YFSETQ. Deletions cut 0 bases from V and 7 bases from J, with 13 bases between. This CDR3 is 15 amino acids long. The CDR3: CASSLDRPSGGELFF. CDR3 nucleotides: TGCGCCAGCAGCTTGGATAGACCCAGCGGCGGGGAGCTGTTTTTT.